Below, 20 T cell receptor beta chains from the same sample are listed, as sequenced in a study of blood T cell repertoires in COVID-19. The method was immunoSEQ multiplex PCR; TCRdb's version includes in-frame clones alone and lacks a portion of them. This sample has nearly 250,000 clones; approximately 84% occur once, and the top ten carry 1.9%. The sample was peripheral blood. The receptors were sampled from a woman at least 80 years old with acute or convalescent COVID-19.

This clone was recorded a few times. V usage is TRBV5-5 and J usage is TRBJ1-2, with unresolved D. The CDR3 runs to 13 residues. The V end lost 2 bases, the J end lost 8 bases, and 13 bases lay between the germline ends. From germline, CDR1 is SGHKS and CDR2 YYEKEE (reference sequence). The CDR3: CASSFIMGLGYTF. CDR3 bases: TGTGCCAGCAGCTTTATCATGGGCTTAGGCTACACCTTC. Drawing the rest from reference TRBV5-5 and TRBJ1-2, the complete variable domain is DAGVTQSPTHLIKTRGQQVTLRCSPISGHKSVSWYQQVLGQGPQFIFQYYEKEERGRGNFPDRFSARQFPNYSSELNVNALLLGDSALYLCASSFIMGLGYTFGSGTRLTVV.

The chain carries TRBV5-8 and TRBJ2-5; TRBD1 agrees at 12 bases. The V and J ends lost 4 bases and 4 bases, in that order; junction bases with no gene match: 5. Germline lookup yields CDR1 SGHTS and CDR2 YDEGEE. The CDR3 covers 15 residues. CDR3 sequence reads: CASSTGTGGRETQYF. For the CDR3, the DNA is TGTGCCAGCAGCACCGGGACAGGGGGCCGAGAGACCCAGTACTTC. Full variable domain (outside the CDR3, taken from reference TRBV5-8 and TRBJ2-5): EAGVTQSPTHLIKTRGQQATLRCSPISGHTSVYWYQQALGLGLQFLLWYDEGEERNRGNFPPRFSGRQFPNYSSELNVNALELEDSALYLCASSTGTGGRETQYFGPGTRLLVL.

The rearrangement uses TRBV2 and TRBJ2-2, with 9 positions matching TRBD1. The CDR3 totals 15 residues. Germline V gene lookup returns CDR1 SNHLY and CDR2 FYNNEI. V lost 11 bases, J lost 0 bases, and 7 bases stayed unmatched. The CDR3 protein is CASHGTGTNTGELFF. DNA of the CDR3: TGTGCCTCCCACGGGACAGGGACGAACACCGGGGAGCTGTTTTTT.

This chain uses TRBV5-1 with TRBJ2-5, with TRBD1 identical over 7 bases. CDR3 length: 12 residues. Looked up from germline, CDR1 is SGHRS and CDR2 is YFSETQ. J lost 4 bases, V lost 7 bases, and 4 bases had no gene match. Written as DNA, the CDR3 is TGCGCCAGCGCGACAGGGAGAGAGACCCAGTACTTC. Its protein is CASATGRETQYF.

The V call is TRBV28, the J call TRBJ2-1, with 8 bases identical to TRBD2. The V gene's germline CDR1 is MDHEN and CDR2 SYDVKM. Trimming at V came to 9 bases and at J to 0 bases, leaving 7 bases not matched to a gene. The CDR3 consists of 15 residues. CDR3 DNA: TGTGCCAGTTGGATGAGCGGGAGCTCCTACAATGAGCAGTTCTTC. Amino acid sequence: CASWMSGSSYNEQFF. The variable domain in full, with the rest retrieved from reference TRBV28 and TRBJ2-1, is DVKVTQSSRYLVKRTGEKVFLECVQDMDHENMFWYRQDPGLGLRLIYFSYDVKMKEKGDIPEGYSVSREKKERFSLILESASTNQTSMYLCASWMSGSSYNEQFFGPGTRLTVL.

The J gene is TRBJ1-2, the V gene TRBV28, with unresolved D. V was pared by 4 bases and J by 7 bases, with 16 bases between. Germline V lookup: CDR1 MDHEN, CDR2 SYDVKM. The CDR3 spans 14 residues. CDR3 nucleotide sequence: TGTGCCAGCAGTTCAAGTGAGGGCCTTGTTGGCTACACCTTC. Protein sequence: CASSSSEGLVGYTF.

This sequence joins TRBV4-1 and TRBJ1-4, with D possibly matching TRBD1 (5 bases). The CDR3 contains 15 residues. CDR1 and CDR2 from the germline V gene are MGHRA and YSYEKL. The V gene lost 5 bases and the J gene lost 5 bases, with 15 bases spanning the gap. The CDR3 bases are TGCGCCAGCAGCGTAAGTCAGGGTGAAAATGAAAAACTGTTTTTT. As protein: CASSVSQGENEKLFF.

The V call is TRBV2, the J call TRBJ2-4; tentative D call: TRBD1 (6 bases). V was clipped by 5 bases and J by 4 bases, with 9 bases between them. Per germline, CDR1 SNHLY and CDR2 FYNNEI. The CDR3 spans 13 residues. This CDR3 reads CASSLQGKNIQYF. The CDR3 DNA is TGTGCCAGCAGTTTACAGGGAAAAAACATTCAGTACTTC.

This clone has more than one count but fewer than ten. CDR3 DNA: TGTGCCAGCAGCTTAGGCCCGAGAGGAAACTACGAGCAGTACTTC. Its protein is CASSLGPRGNYEQYF. The chain couples TRBV7-9 to TRBJ2-7; no firm D call. Germline CDR1 is SEHNR and CDR2 is FQNEAQ (reference sequence). This CDR3 is 15 amino acids long. The ends were cut back, 1 base at V and 3 bases at J, with 13 bases in the middle.

The chain has TRBV7-9 and TRBJ1-2; TRBD1 aligns across 10 bases. The junction had 4 bases not matched to a gene; V was cut back by 5 bases and J by 4 bases. The CDR3 runs to 14 residues. Germline assignment: CDR1 SEHNR and CDR2 FQNEAQ (reference sequence). Written as DNA, the CDR3 is TGTGCCAGCAGCAGACAGGGGGCTGGCTATGGCTACACCTTC. Amino acids: CASSRQGAGYGYTF. Full variable domain (outside the CDR3, taken from reference TRBV7-9 and TRBJ1-2): DTGVSQNPRHKITKRGQNVTFRCDPISEHNRLYWYRQTLGQGPEFLTYFQNEAQLEKSRLLSDRFSAERPKGSFSTLEIQRTEQGDSAMYLCASSRQGAGYGYTFGSGTRLTVV.

This chain links TRBV9 with TRBJ1-2, with 8 bases lining up with TRBD1. This CDR3 spans 15 amino acids. J was trimmed by 8 bases and V by 3 bases; bases with no gene match: 12. The V gene's germline CDR1 is SGDLS and CDR2 YYNGEE. The CDR3 loop is CASSAPSDRGQGYTF. Written as DNA, the CDR3 is TGTGCCAGCAGCGCACCATCCGACAGGGGTCAGGGCTACACCTTC.

The table lists this clone with a few counts. This sequence joins TRBV7-2 and TRBJ1-2, with D hard to call. The length of the CDR3 is 15 residues. Trimming left V 2 bases short and J 6 bases short, with 16 bases between. CDR1 and CDR2 (germline): SGHTA, FQGNSA. The CDR3 nucleotides read TGTGCCAGCAGCTTAAGTCCGACACCTCGGAATGGCTACACCTTC. Its translation is CASSLSPTPRNGYTF.

V gene TRBV5-1 combines with J gene TRBJ2-2; possibly TRBD2 for D (5 bases). CDR3 length equals 15 residues. V was cut by 4 bases and J by 7 bases, with 17 bases left in between. CDR1 SGHRS and CDR2 YFSETQ come from the germline V gene. DNA of the CDR3: TGCGCCAGCAGCCGCGTAAGCGGAGGTGGCGGGGAGCTGTTTTTT. Encoded protein: CASSRVSGGGGELFF.

This chain uses TRBV15 with TRBJ2-7, with 8 positions matching TRBD1. The germline V gene has CDR1 LNHNV and CDR2 YYDKDF (reference sequence). This CDR3 is 13 amino acids long. J was trimmed by 4 bases and V by 5 bases; bases with no gene match: 4. The CDR3 protein is CATSQGAQYEQYF. The DNA for the CDR3 is TGTGCCACCAGCCAGGGGGCGCAGTACGAGCAGTACTTC.

This clone was counted a few times. This sequence joins TRBV19 and TRBJ1-1; the D gene is possibly TRBD1 (5 bases). In germline, CDR1 is LNHDA, CDR2 SQIVND (reference sequence). The CDR3 contains 14 residues. The ends were cut back, 3 bases at V and 1 base at J, with 9 bases in the middle. This CDR3 reads CASSIRTSNTEAFF. CDR3 DNA: TGTGCCAGTAGTATCAGGACATCGAACACTGAAGCTTTCTTT.

The CDR3 reads CASSLRTTNEQFF. CDR3 DNA sequence: TGTGCCAGCAGCCTACGGACTACCAATGAGCAGTTCTTC. The chain combines TRBV3-1 (or the pseudogene TRBV3-2) with TRBJ2-1; weak D call: TRBD2 (6 bases). The CDR3 runs to 13 residues. Germline CDR1 reads LGHDT; CDR2 reads YNNKEL (reference sequence). V was trimmed by 4 bases and J by 6 bases, leaving 10 bases between them.

This clone was observed once. The rearrangement joins TRBV7-2 to TRBJ1-1; D perhaps matches TRBD1 (6 bases). The CDR3 spans 15 residues. Trimming pared 1 base from V and 3 bases from J, leaving 12 bases between. Germline CDR1 SGHTA, CDR2 FQGNSA. For the CDR3, the DNA is TGTGCCAGCAGCTTAGTATCGCAGGGGTACACTGAAGCTTTCTTT. Its protein product is CASSLVSQGYTEAFF.

In its sample, this clone was seen once. This chain uses TRBV9 with TRBJ1-2; D gene ambiguous. V lost 4 bases and J lost 0, with 16 bases in between. The germline gives CDR1 SGDLS, CDR2 YYNGEE. The CDR3 contains 16 residues. CDR3 nucleotide sequence: TGTGCCAGCAGCTCAAATCGAGGAGGAGCTAACTATGGCTACACCTTC. This translates into CASSSNRGGANYGYTF.

This sequence joins TRBV7-9 and TRBJ2-5; TRBD1 might be the D (6 bases). The CDR3 runs 15 residues. The germline V and J ends were trimmed by 1 base and 6 bases, with 15 bases remaining between them. Germline-derived CDR1 and CDR2 are SEHNR and FQNEAQ (reference sequence). This chain's CDR3 is CASSLDGGQAKTQYF. The CDR3 nucleotides read TGTGCCAGCAGCTTAGATGGGGGCCAGGCAAAGACCCAGTACTTC.

This chain uses TRBV6-5 with TRBJ1-3, with D possibly matching TRBD1 (6 bases). The CDR3 runs to 15 residues. From germline, CDR1 is MNHEY and CDR2 SVGAGI. V gave up 6 bases and J gave up 0 bases, with 12 bases separating them. The CDR3 sequence is CASRQGFSSGNTIYF. The CDR3 DNA sequence: TGTGCCAGCAGACAGGGTTTCAGCTCTGGAAACACCATATATTTT.